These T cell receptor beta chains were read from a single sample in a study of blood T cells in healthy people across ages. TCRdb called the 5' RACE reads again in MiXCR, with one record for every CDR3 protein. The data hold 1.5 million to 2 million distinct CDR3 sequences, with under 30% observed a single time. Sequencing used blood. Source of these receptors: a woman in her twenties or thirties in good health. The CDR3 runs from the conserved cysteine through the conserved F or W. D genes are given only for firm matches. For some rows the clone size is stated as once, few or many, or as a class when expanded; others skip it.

cdr3_nt: TGTGCCAGCAGTTTCCCCCCCGCGGGGAACACTGAAGCTTTCTTT
cdr3_aa: CASSFPPAGNTEAFF
clone_size: NA
d_call: NA
j_call: TRBJ1-1
v_call: TRBV28

cdr3_nt: TGCGCCAGCAGCCAAGCTAGCGGGAGTAAAGTCGAGCAGTACTTC
cdr3_aa: CASSQASGSKVEQYF
clone_size: few
d_call: TRBD2
j_call: TRBJ2-7
v_call: TRBV4-1

cdr3_nt: TGTGCCATCAGTAAACAGGGGGAGGGATACGAGCAGTACTTC
cdr3_aa: CAISKQGEGYEQYF
clone_size: many
d_call: NA
j_call: TRBJ2-7
v_call: TRBV10-3

cdr3_nt: TGCGCCAGCAGCTCGGCCCTAGTGGGCACTGAAGCTTTCTTT
cdr3_aa: CASSSALVGTEAFF
clone_size: few
d_call: NA
j_call: TRBJ1-1
v_call: TRBV5-1

cdr3_nt: TGTGCCAGCGGCACCACAGCGGGAGGCCGCGCGAATACGCAGTATTTT
cdr3_aa: CASGTTAGGRANTQYF
clone_size: many
d_call: TRBD2
j_call: TRBJ2-3
v_call: TRBV5-4

cdr3_nt: TGTGCCAGCAGCTTAGGGTCTAGCATCGAGAAAACGCAGTATTTT
cdr3_aa: CASSLGSSIEKTQYF
clone_size: NA
d_call: NA
j_call: TRBJ2-3
v_call: TRBV7-6

cdr3_nt: TGCGCCAGCAGCTCGAAGAGCCCACCCGGCGAGCAGTACTTC
cdr3_aa: CASSSKSPPGEQYF
clone_size: few
d_call: NA
j_call: TRBJ2-7
v_call: TRBV5-1

cdr3_nt: TGTGCCAGCAGCTTAGATCTACAAGTCAATGAGCAGTTCTTC
cdr3_aa: CASSLDLQVNEQFF
clone_size: NA
d_call: NA
j_call: TRBJ2-1
v_call: TRBV11-3

cdr3_nt: TGTGCCAGCAGCTCATTCAGCTGGGGGAAGTCCTACGAGCGGTACTTC
cdr3_aa: CASSSFSWGKSYERYF
clone_size: NA
d_call: NA
j_call: TRBJ2-7
v_call: TRBV7-2

cdr3_nt: TGTGCCAGCAGCGTAGCCTCGACTAGCGGGAGGACAGATACGCAGTATTTT
cdr3_aa: CASSVASTSGRTDTQYF
clone_size: few
d_call: TRBD2
j_call: TRBJ2-3
v_call: TRBV9

cdr3_nt: TGTGCCAGCAGCCCGAGACTAGCGGGAGGAGTCTACGAGCAGTACTTC
cdr3_aa: CASSPRLAGGVYEQYF
clone_size: NA
d_call: TRBD2
j_call: TRBJ2-7
v_call: TRBV7-2

cdr3_nt: TGTGCCAGCACTGACTGGGACTGGAGGCGTGGTGAGCAGTTCTTC
cdr3_aa: CASTDWDWRRGEQFF
clone_size: many
d_call: NA
j_call: TRBJ2-1
v_call: TRBV7-2

cdr3_nt: TGTGCCAGCAGCCTGGACAATAACTATGGCTACACCTTC
cdr3_aa: CASSLDNNYGYTF
clone_size: many
d_call: NA
j_call: TRBJ1-2
v_call: TRBV5-1

cdr3_nt: TGTGCCAGCAGCCAGGGACTAGCGGGATCCTACGAGCAGTACTTC
cdr3_aa: CASSQGLAGSYEQYF
clone_size: many
d_call: TRBD2
j_call: TRBJ2-7
v_call: TRBV3-1

cdr3_nt: TGTGCCAGCACCGGCTACAATGAGCAGTTCTTC
cdr3_aa: CASTGYNEQFF
clone_size: many
d_call: NA
j_call: TRBJ2-1
v_call: TRBV6-6

cdr3_nt: TGTGCCAGCAGCCCCCCGGGACTAGCGGGGGAGGGGAACATTCAGTACTTC
cdr3_aa: CASSPPGLAGEGNIQYF
clone_size: many
d_call: TRBD2
j_call: TRBJ2-4
v_call: TRBV3-1

cdr3_nt: TGCGCCAGCAGCCCCAGAGGCCGAAGAGCGGGAGTTGCAGATACGCAGTATTTT
cdr3_aa: CASSPRGRRAGVADTQYF
clone_size: few
d_call: TRBD2
j_call: TRBJ2-3
v_call: TRBV5-1

cdr3_nt: TGTGCCAGCAGTAAAGACAGGGGGCACGGCTATGGCTACACCTTC
cdr3_aa: CASSKDRGHGYGYTF
clone_size: few
d_call: TRBD1
j_call: TRBJ1-2
v_call: TRBV6-5

cdr3_nt: TGTGCCAGCAGTTCCCTCGGGACAGGCACAGATACGCAGTATTTT
cdr3_aa: CASSSLGTGTDTQYF
clone_size: NA
d_call: TRBD1
j_call: TRBJ2-3
v_call: TRBV28

cdr3_nt: TGCGCCAGCAGCCAGAGGGAGTGGTCCTACAATGAGCAGTTCTTC
cdr3_aa: CASSQREWSYNEQFF
clone_size: many
d_call: NA
j_call: TRBJ2-1
v_call: TRBV4-3

cdr3_nt: TGTGCCAGCAGTGATACAGGGGTCAATGAGCAGTTCTTC
cdr3_aa: CASSDTGVNEQFF
clone_size: few
d_call: TRBD1
j_call: TRBJ2-1
v_call: TRBV6-1

cdr3_nt: TGTGCCATCAGCCACCTGACAGGGGGAAACTATGGCTACACCTTC
cdr3_aa: CAISHLTGGNYGYTF
clone_size: NA
d_call: TRBD1
j_call: TRBJ1-2
v_call: TRBV10-3

cdr3_nt: TGTGCCAGCAGCTTGGGGACTAGCGGGACGAACAATGAGCAGTTCTTC
cdr3_aa: CASSLGTSGTNNEQFF
clone_size: NA
d_call: TRBD2
j_call: TRBJ2-1
v_call: TRBV5-4

cdr3_nt: TGTGCCACCAGTGGCAGGGGGTTTTACAATGAGCAGTTCTTC
cdr3_aa: CATSGRGFYNEQFF
clone_size: few
d_call: TRBD1
j_call: TRBJ2-1
v_call: TRBV24-1

cdr3_nt: TGTGCCAGCAGCCCTCGTCCCCTAGCGGGCCAAGACAATGAGCAGTTCTTC
cdr3_aa: CASSPRPLAGQDNEQFF
clone_size: NA
d_call: TRBD2
j_call: TRBJ2-1
v_call: TRBV12-3/TRBV12-4

cdr3_nt: TGTGCCAGTAGACCGTCAGGGGCTGGGGAAAAACTGTTTTTT
cdr3_aa: CASRPSGAGEKLFF
clone_size: NA
d_call: NA
j_call: TRBJ1-4
v_call: TRBV19

cdr3_nt: TGCAGCGTTGAAACCCCAGGGACCCAGTACTTC
cdr3_aa: CSVETPGTQYF
clone_size: medium-sized
d_call: NA
j_call: TRBJ2-5
v_call: TRBV29-1

cdr3_nt: TGTGCCAGCATAGGACGGGGCACCTACAATGAGCAGTTCTTC
cdr3_aa: CASIGRGTYNEQFF
clone_size: NA
d_call: NA
j_call: TRBJ2-1
v_call: TRBV2

cdr3_nt: TGCGCCAGCAGCTTATACAGGGACGAGCAGTTCTTC
cdr3_aa: CASSLYRDEQFF
clone_size: NA
d_call: NA
j_call: TRBJ2-1
v_call: TRBV5-1

cdr3_nt: TGTGCCAGCACCTCAGGGGCCTCCGTCGAGCAGTACTTC
cdr3_aa: CASTSGASVEQYF
clone_size: NA
d_call: NA
j_call: TRBJ2-7
v_call: TRBV6-2/TRBV6-3

cdr3_nt: TGTGCCATCAGTGAGTCACTAGAGGAGACCCAGTACTTC
cdr3_aa: CAISESLEETQYF
clone_size: many
d_call: NA
j_call: TRBJ2-5
v_call: TRBV10-3

cdr3_nt: TGTGCCAGCAACGACAAGCCAGAGACCCAGTACTTC
cdr3_aa: CASNDKPETQYF
clone_size: NA
d_call: NA
j_call: TRBJ2-5
v_call: TRBV11-2

cdr3_nt: TGCGCCAGCAGCTTGATGTGGGGTTACGAGCAGTACTTC
cdr3_aa: CASSLMWGYEQYF
clone_size: NA
d_call: NA
j_call: TRBJ2-7
v_call: TRBV5-1

cdr3_nt: TGCAGGGCTTCCCAGGGGGACACTGAAGCTTTCTTT
cdr3_aa: CRASQGDTEAFF
clone_size: NA
d_call: TRBD1
j_call: TRBJ1-1
v_call: TRBV20-1

cdr3_nt: TGCAGTGCTAGAGATTATTTAGCGAGCTCCTACAATGAGCAGTTCTTC
cdr3_aa: CSARDYLASSYNEQFF
clone_size: once
d_call: NA
j_call: TRBJ2-1
v_call: TRBV20-1

cdr3_nt: TGTGCCATCACCAGGGTAGGGTATCGGGACTATGGCTACACCTTC
cdr3_aa: CAITRVGYRDYGYTF
clone_size: NA
d_call: NA
j_call: TRBJ1-2
v_call: TRBV6-1

cdr3_nt: TGCGTCAGCGGGGGGTCCGGGACTCGTCGAAACACAGATACGCAGTATTTT
cdr3_aa: CVSGGSGTRRNTDTQYF
clone_size: NA
d_call: TRBD2
j_call: TRBJ2-3
v_call: TRBV5-1

cdr3_nt: TGTGCCAGCAGCGTAGAGACCAGGGCCGATTCACCCCTCCACTTT
cdr3_aa: CASSVETRADSPLHF
clone_size: NA
d_call: NA
j_call: TRBJ1-6
v_call: TRBV9

cdr3_nt: TGTGCCACCAGTGGATTAGGACAAGTCTATGGCTACACCTTC
cdr3_aa: CATSGLGQVYGYTF
clone_size: few
d_call: NA
j_call: TRBJ1-2
v_call: TRBV24-1

cdr3_nt: TGTGCCAGCAGCTTGGGGCCCCCGGGACTAGTAAACTACGAGCAGTACTTC
cdr3_aa: CASSLGPPGLVNYEQYF
clone_size: few
d_call: TRBD2
j_call: TRBJ2-7
v_call: TRBV5-5